This TCR beta chain emerged from a study of cytotoxic CD8 clonotypes in ibrutinib-treated CLL. Findings and caveats of the study: Clonality grew at ibrutinib response; at progression, it decreased back toward baseline.

The CDR3 consists of 15 residues. Germline V gene data show CDR1 as SGHRS and CDR2 as YFSETQ. Germline trimming cut 2 bases from V and 4 bases from J; bases unmatched to any gene: 3. The sample holds one count of this clone. Its target is unknown. Only in-frame clones appear in the TCRdb table, and some are missing; sequencing was by immunoSEQ multiplex PCR. Seen here are about 150,000 clones, 79% observed once, and the top ten hold roughly 13%. J is TRBJ2-2 and V is TRBV5-1, with 9 bases lining up with TRBD1. The clonotype originates from a human donor with chronic lymphocytic leukemia. The sample in question was PBMCs, obtained after 12 months of ibrutinib treatment. DNA of the CDR3: TGCGCCAGCAGCTTCCTGACAGGGGGCACCGGGGAGCTGTTTTTT. This sequence encodes CASSFLTGGTGELFF.